These 5 T cell receptor beta chains were all obtained from the same sample, sequenced in a study of high-grade serous ovarian cancer treatment subgroups. Tumor tissue was taken before any definitive surgery or chemotherapy was given. This table comes from immunoSEQ multiplex PCR, and its TCRdb copy is limited to in-frame clones, with some not included. The sample has 5,000 or so clones, more than 60% seen once. Material for sequencing was tumor tissue. The receptors derive from a human donor with high-grade serous ovarian cancer.

The chain is built from TRBV2 and TRBJ1-1; D not certain. The CDR3 is 13 residues long. Germline V CDR1 and CDR2: SNHLY, FYNNEI. Trimming took off 4 bases at V and 1 base at J, with 7 bases between the two ends. The CDR3 nucleotides read TGTGCCAGCAGTGTCAAGTGGAACACTGAAGCTTTCTTT. It translates to CASSVKWNTEAFF. The full variable domain, completed using reference TRBV2 and TRBJ1-1, is EPEVTQTPSHQVTQMGQEVILRCVPISNHLYFYWYRQILGQKVEFLVSFYNNEISEKSEIFDDQFSVERPDGSNFTLKIRSTKLEDSAMYFCASSVKWNTEAFFGQGTRLTVV.

The chain is built from TRBV5-1 and TRBJ2-7; TRBD1 aligns across 10 bases. The V gene's germline CDR1 is SGHRS and CDR2 YFSETQ. The CDR3 is made up of 15 amino acids. Unmatched junction bases numbered 8, after V lost 4 bases and J lost 4 bases. CDR3 sequence: CASSLGTGALYEQYV. As DNA, the CDR3 is TGCGCCAGCAGCCTCGGGACAGGGGCTTTGTACGAGCAGTACGTC.

The V and J genes are TRBV29-1 and TRBJ1-2, with a possible D match to TRBD1 (5 bases). The CDR3 contains 13 residues. The germline V gene has CDR1 SQVTM and CDR2 ANQGSEA. Trimming shortened V by 6 bases and J by 2 bases, and 13 bases separated the two germline ends. CDR3 in amino acids: CSVDPRENYGYTF. The CDR3 DNA sequence: TGCAGCGTAGACCCCAGGGAAAACTATGGCTACACCTTC.

The chain has TRBV7-9 and TRBJ1-2; D gene ambiguous. This CDR3 is built from 14 residues. CDR1 and CDR2 from the germline V gene are SEHNR and FQNEAQ (reference sequence). Trimming pared 3 bases from V and 3 bases from J, leaving 11 bases between. CDR3 coding DNA: TGTGCCAGCAGCTTGGGGAGTGGGGACTATGGCTACACCTTC. Translation gives CASSLGSGDYGYTF.

The chain is built from TRBV6-1 and TRBJ2-7, with 9 bases aligning to TRBD1. Germline CDR1 and CDR2: MNHNS and SASEGT. The V and J ends lost 0 bases and 2 bases, in that order; junction bases with no gene match: 2. The CDR3 loop spans 15 amino acids. For the CDR3, the DNA is TGTGCCAGCAGTGAAGCCGGGACAGGGCCCTACGAGCAGTACGTC. It specifies CASSEAGTGPYEQYV.